The clone carrying this TCR beta chain was observed a few times. What it recognizes is unknown. The sample originates from a study of T-cell reconstitution after alpha-beta-depleted transplantation in children. Study-wide findings and caveats: T-cell numbers and diversity one year post-transplant derived largely from freshly generated T cells.

Construction of the TCRbeta library involved unique molecular identifiers. TCRdb itself ran the PCR reads through MiXCR, one entry per CDR3 protein. The data hold about 310,000 distinct CDR3 sequences, with 20% to 30% observed a single time. V was cut by 4 bases and J by 2 bases, with 8 bases left in between. The germline gives CDR1 MNHEY, CDR2 SMNVEV (reference sequence). There are 13 residues in the CDR3. The V and J genes are TRBV27 and TRBJ2-5; the D is unclear. The sequences come from PBMCs, mostly from graft donor cells, collected 180 days after TCRalphabeta/CD19-depleted stem cell transplant. The TCR originated in a male patient between 5 and 17 years old who had a stem cell transplant for acute lymphoblastic leukemia, so the T cells may come from the graft donor. The CDR3 here is CASSSMKQETQYF. The CDR3 DNA is TGTGCCAGCAGTTCGATGAAACAAGAGACCCAGTACTTC.